The 25 T cell receptor beta chains listed next were all sequenced from one sample in a study of read filtering for tumor transcriptome and immune sequencing. Molecular barcoded adaptors covering alpha/delta and beta/gamma chains were used on 400 to 450 ng RNA. TCRdb re-called the reads through MiXCR, storing one row per CDR3 protein. The table shows over 55,000 distinct CDR3 sequences, with roughly 14% occurring only once. The sample consisted of a population of CD138-negative cells sorted from bone marrow. The receptors come from a donor at least 40 years old with multiple myeloma.

This clonotype was counted ten times or more. Written as DNA, the CDR3 is TGCGCCAGCAGACCCCTTACCCAGGGGGATGAGCAGTTCTTC. Encoded protein: CASRPLTQGDEQFF. The chain carries TRBV5-1 and TRBJ2-1; TRBD1 agrees at 7 bases. The CDR3 runs 14 residues. Trimming at V came to 5 bases and at J to 8 bases, leaving 10 bases not matched to a gene. The germline CDR1 and CDR2 sequences are SGHRS and YFSETQ.

The table lists this clonotype with many counts. This sequence joins TRBV9 and TRBJ2-2; D not certain. Germline values: CDR1 SGDLS, CDR2 YYNGEE. The CDR3 is 15 residues long. With 0 bases removed from V and 3 bases from J, the gap between germline ends came to 9 bases. CDR3 loop: CASSVGSAYTGELFF. The CDR3 DNA is TGTGCCAGCAGCGTAGGGTCGGCGTACACCGGGGAGCTGTTTTTT.

This clonotype came up many times. The rearrangement uses TRBV28 and TRBJ2-6; a weak D match, TRBD1 (5 bases). This CDR3 region has 16 residues. Trimming took off 6 bases at V and 0 bases at J, with 12 bases between the two ends. From germline, CDR1 is MDHEN and CDR2 SYDVKM. Written as DNA, the CDR3 is TGTGCCAGCAGATTTGACAGTCCCTCTGGGGCCAACGTCCTGACTTTC. It translates to CASRFDSPSGANVLTF.

This clonotype was detected many times. The J gene is TRBJ2-1, the V gene TRBV5-1; maybe TRBD1 (6 bases). This CDR3 is built from 14 residues. Germline V gene lookup returns CDR1 SGHRS and CDR2 YFSETQ. V lost 4 bases and J lost 7, with 15 bases in between. CDR3 amino acids: CASSPLSGENEQFF. As DNA, the CDR3 is TGCGCCAGCAGCCCGCTGTCAGGGGAAAATGAGCAGTTCTTC.

Remarks on this clonotype: A clone one base away is much larger, so this may be a read error. This chain joins TRBV7-9 and TRBJ2-1; weak D call: TRBD2 (5 bases). Germline loops: CDR1 SEHNR, CDR2 FQNEAQ (reference sequence). The CDR3 covers 17 residues. Here the CDR3 reads CASSPPELAEIYKEQFF. Here the CDR3 DNA reads TGTGCCAGCAGCCCTCCGGAGCTAGCAGAGATCTACAAGGAGCAGTTCTTC.

This clonotype was seen repeatedly, ten times or more. V is TRBV7-2 and J is TRBJ2-1, with 8 bases that match TRBD2. Germline V gives CDR1 SGHTA, CDR2 FQGNSA. The CDR3 is 15 residues long. V dropped 5 bases and J dropped 10; count of bases not matched to a gene: 13. CDR3 residues: CASSPGASGRSEQFF. The CDR3 nucleotides are TGTGCCAGCAGCCCCGGTGCTAGCGGGCGTTCCGAGCAGTTCTTC.

The table lists this clonotype with a few counts. The rearrangement uses TRBV10-3 and TRBJ2-1; TRBD1 aligns across 11 bases. The V and J ends lost 5 bases and 12 bases, in that order; junction bases with no gene match: 12. The germline V gene has CDR1 ENHRY and CDR2 SYGVKD. This CDR3 is 15 amino acids long. The DNA for the CDR3 is TGTGCCATCAGTTTGAACGGACAGGGGGCATCAACGCAGTTCTTC. Its protein is CAISLNGQGASTQFF.

This clonotype was observed many times. This CDR3 reads CASSMGTSGSGEQFF. The CDR3, as DNA: TGTGCCAGTAGTATGGGGACTAGCGGGAGCGGTGAGCAGTTCTTC. This chain connects TRBV19 to TRBJ2-1; TRBD2 agrees at 14 bases. The V segment lost 3 bases and the J segment 9 bases; nucleotides outside the gene matches: 4. Germline V gene lookup returns CDR1 LNHDA and CDR2 SQIVND (reference sequence). The CDR3 contains 15 residues.

This clonotype was seen ten or more times. The genes are TRBV28 and TRBJ2-1; D not resolved. Trimming stripped 7 bases from V and 6 bases from J, with 22 bases between. Germline CDR1 and CDR2: MDHEN and SYDVKM. The CDR3 is made up of 16 amino acids. Here the CDR3 DNA reads TGTGCCAGCACCCAATCAACGGCCGCCCATGTCAATGAGCAGTTCTTC. Its translation is CASTQSTAAHVNEQFF.

This clonotype was seen a single time. This may be a read error, as it is one base from a much larger clone. V gene TRBV7-2 combines with J gene TRBJ1-5, with a tentative D call TRBD1 (5 bases). The CDR3 consists of 15 residues. Trimming took off 4 bases at V and 6 bases at J, with 16 bases between the two ends. CDR1 and CDR2 (germline): SGHTA, FQGNSA. CDR3 sequence reads: CTSSSTPGNPQPQHF. The CDR3 coding sequence is TGTACCAGCAGCTCTACCCCAGGGAATCCTCAGCCCCAGCATTTT. Based on the CDR3 plus reference TRBV7-2 and TRBJ1-5, the full variable domain is GAGVSQSPSNKVTEKGKDVELRCDPISGHTALYWYRQSLGQGLEFLIYFQGNSAPDKSGLPSDRFSAERTGGSVSTLTIQRTQQEDSAVYLCTSSSTPGNPQPQHFGDGTRLSIL.

This clonotype was observed many times. The V gene is TRBV3-1, the J gene TRBJ2-1; 11 bases fit TRBD2. Trimming took 0 bases from V and 7 from J; bases not matched to a gene: 17. The CDR3 loop spans 20 amino acids. Germline CDR1 LGHDT, CDR2 YNNKEL (reference sequence). In DNA form, the CDR3 reads TGTGCCAGCAGCCAAGATTGGTTACTAGCGGGAGTAGGGGGTCTAAATGAGCAGTTCTTC. Translating it yields CASSQDWLLAGVGGLNEQFF.

Notes on this clonotype: Possible read error: a much larger clone is one base away. V and J are TRBV25-1 and TRBJ2-1; maybe TRBD1 (6 bases). The CDR3 has 13 residues. CDR1 and CDR2 (germline): MGHDK, SYGVNS. The CDR3 sequence is CASRQGIGNGQFF. The CDR3 bases are TGTGCCAGCAGACAGGGAATTGGCAATGGGCAGTTCTTC.

The chain is built from TRBV11-2 and TRBJ2-1, with D perhaps matching TRBD1 or TRBD2 (5 bases each). The germline gives CDR1 SGHAT, CDR2 FQNNGV. The CDR3 loop spans 13 amino acids. V was pared by 5 bases and J by 10 bases, with 15 bases between. The CDR3 is CASSPIGAAEQFF. CDR3 in DNA: TGTGCCAGCAGCCCAATCGGGGCAGCGGAGCAGTTCTTC.

There are many counts of this clonotype. J is TRBJ2-5 and V is TRBV24-1; 7 nucleotides align to TRBD1. This CDR3 is 15 amino acids long. Germline CDR1 KGHDR, CDR2 SFDVKD. The ends lost 3 bases at V and 4 bases at J; junction bases unmatched: 7. The CDR3 loop reads CATSDPKQGVETQYF. In DNA, the CDR3 is TGTGCCACCAGTGATCCCAAGCAGGGGGTAGAGACCCAGTACTTC.

This clonotype occurred many times. The chain joins TRBV7-9 to TRBJ1-1, with D maybe TRBD1 (6 bases). Trimming shortened V by 10 bases and J by 3 bases, and 9 bases separated the two germline ends. Germline-derived CDR1 and CDR2 are SEHNR and FQNEAQ (reference sequence). CDR3 length: 11 residues. The CDR3 loop reads CATGAHTEAFF. CDR3 coding DNA: TGTGCCACGGGGGCACACACTGAAGCTTTCTTT. The full variable domain, its missing parts supplied by reference TRBV7-9 and TRBJ1-1, is DTGVSQNPRHKITKRGQNVTFRCDPISEHNRLYWYRQTLGQGPEFLTYFQNEAQLEKSRLLSDRFSAERPKGSFSTLEIQRTEQGDSAMYLCATGAHTEAFFGQGTRLTVV.

This clonotype was picked up many times. The chain employs TRBV21-1 and TRBJ2-1; the tabulated D call, TRBD2, remains unverified against the DNA. TRBV21-1 is assigned pseudogene status. This CDR3 spans 18 amino acids. As DNA, the CDR3 is TGTGCCAGCAGCAAAGTTGCTCCAACGACTAGCGGGAGCAATGAGCAGTTCTTC. Amino acids: CASSKVAPTTSGSNEQFF.

CDR3 in amino acids: CASSPLGLAGKETQYF. For the CDR3, the DNA is TGTGCCAGCTCACCGCTTGGACTAGCGGGCAAGGAGACCCAGTACTTC. The chain joins TRBV18 to TRBJ2-5, with 11 bases identical to TRBD2. The trim removed 3 bases at V and 5 bases at J, leaving 8 bases unmatched. The CDR3 is 16 residues long. Per germline, CDR1 KGHSH and CDR2 LQKENI.

This clonotype has ten or more counts. The chain is built from TRBV29-1 and TRBJ1-1; 7 bases fit TRBD1. The junction had 15 bases not matched to a gene; V was cut back by 6 bases and J by 5 bases. The germline CDR1 and CDR2 sequences are SQVTM and ANQGSEA. The CDR3 length is 15 residues. The CDR3 coding sequence is TGCAGCGTGTGTTGGTTCAGGGGGGTCGGGACTGAAGCTTTCTTT. This codes for CSVCWFRGVGTEAFF. The whole variable domain, remainder taken from reference TRBV29-1 and TRBJ1-1, is SAVISQKPSRDICQRGTSLTIQCQVDSQVTMMFWYRQQPGQSLTLIATANQGSEATYESGFVIDKFPISRPNLTFSTLTVSNMSPEDSSIYLCSVCWFRGVGTEAFFGQGTRLTVV.

Concerning this clonotype: Being one base from a much bigger clone, this may be a read error. The chain combines TRBV20-1 with TRBJ2-2; a weak D match, TRBD2 (6 bases). The germline gives CDR1 DFQATT, CDR2 SNEGSKA (reference sequence). The CDR3 totals 13 residues. Here the CDR3 DNA reads TGCAGTGCTACAGGGACTTTCGCCGGGGAGCTGCTTTTT. Its translation is CSATGTFAGELLF.

This clonotype was found a few times. The chain employs TRBV7-9 and TRBJ2-3, with 10 positions matching TRBD2. The CDR3 has 16 residues. Germline V gene data show CDR1 as SEHNR and CDR2 as FQNEAQ (reference sequence). After removal of 5 bases from V and 2 bases from J, the junction contained 7 bases not matched to a gene. The CDR3: CASSAGLAEPTDTQYF. The DNA of the CDR3 is TGTGCCAGCAGCGCCGGACTAGCGGAGCCCACAGATACGCAGTATTTT.

There are many counts of this clonotype. The V call is TRBV7-9, the J call TRBJ2-1; D tentatively reads TRBD1 or TRBD2 (5 bases each). Germline-derived CDR1 and CDR2 are SEHNR and FQNEAQ (reference sequence). The length of the CDR3 is 13 residues. With 11 bases removed from V and 4 bases from J, the gap between germline ends came to 15 bases. The CDR3 here is CASYQGVYNEQFF. CDR3 coding DNA: TGTGCCTCTTACCAGGGAGTTTACAATGAGCAGTTCTTC.

The chain uses TRBV5-1 and TRBJ2-2, with 7 nucleotides matching TRBD1. Trimming at V came to 6 bases and at J to 5 bases, leaving 10 bases not matched to a gene. The CDR3 runs 15 residues. The germline CDR1 and CDR2 sequences are SGHRS and YFSETQ. The CDR3 spells CASTDRVSGTGELFF. The CDR3 bases are TGCGCCAGCACCGACAGGGTGTCGGGGACCGGGGAGCTGTTTTTT.

This clonotype appeared many times. The chain couples TRBV7-9 to TRBJ2-2; D may be TRBD2 (6 bases). Between the trimmed V and J ends, which lost 5 bases and 6 bases, there was a span of 13 bases. Germline V gene lookup returns CDR1 SEHNR and CDR2 FQNEAQ (reference sequence). CDR3 length equals 14 residues. Here the CDR3 DNA reads TGTGCCAGCAGCACCCCAAGACTAGCCGGGGAGCTGTTTTTT. Protein: CASSTPRLAGELFF.

This clonotype was observed many times. The chain has TRBV6-2 or TRBV6-3 and TRBJ2-1, with 8 bases fitting TRBD1. Per germline, CDR1 MNHEY and CDR2 SVGEGT. The CDR3 extends over 14 amino acids. V gave up 6 bases and J gave up 6 bases; unmatched junction bases: 7. The CDR3 reads CASSPDRVSNEQFF. The CDR3 coding sequence is TGTGCCAGCAGCCCGGACAGGGTTTCCAATGAGCAGTTCTTC.

This clonotype was seen at least ten times. J is TRBJ2-7 and V is TRBV7-9; D tentatively reads TRBD1 or TRBD2 (5 bases each). The CDR3 runs 15 residues. Per the germline V gene, CDR1 is SEHNR and CDR2 is FQNEAQ (reference sequence). The V gene lost 5 bases and the J gene lost 3 bases, with 17 bases spanning the gap. CDR3 loop: CASSPPPGPLYEQYF. The DNA for the CDR3 is TGTGCCAGCAGCCCCCCCCCGGGACCTCTCTACGAGCAGTACTTC.